The clone carrying this T cell receptor beta chain turned up a few times. What it binds is not known. The source of the sample is a study of blood T cells in healthy people across ages. Study-level results: Across the age range, TCR beta diversity per million T cells fell in a roughly linear way.

The authors ran a second PCR of about 6 to 11 cycles using a sample-barcoded 5' primer and a J-beta primer mix. A single record per CDR3 protein comes from TCRdb applying MiXCR to the 5' RACE reads. The sample lists under 950,000 distinct CDR3 sequences, about 20% occurring once. CDR3 length equals 14 residues. With V trimmed by 7 bases and J by 3 bases, 3 bases remained unmatched. Germline loops: CDR1 LNHDA, CDR2 SQIVND (reference sequence). The sequence was obtained from a man between 70 and 80 years old in good health. The material sequenced was blood. The V and J genes are TRBV19 and TRBJ2-4; 10 bases are a match to TRBD1. The CDR3: CASMGTGVKNIQYF. As DNA, the CDR3 is TGTGCCAGTATGGGGACAGGGGTCAAAAACATTCAGTACTTC.